Described below is a single T cell receptor (beta chain) sequence and its context. This clonotype was detected ten times or more. The antigen it binds to is not known. Within one base of it there is no much larger clone, and no base qualities were kept. The treatment or condition label, read with the paper, signifies: allogeneic hematopoietic cell transplantation with graft depleted of TCRalphabeta T cells and CD19 B cells. Transplant recipients were children who received TCRalphabeta/CD19-depleted allogeneic hematopoietic cell grafts. The sample originates from a study of T-cell reconstitution after alpha-beta-depleted transplantation in children (dated by TCRdb to about 2016). Regarding the research as a whole: Using TCR repertoire profiling, the study quantitatively followed how T-cell immune reconstitution unfolded in children after TCRalphabeta/CD19-depleted allogeneic hematopoietic cell transplantation. Findings and caveats that apply to the study as a whole: The apparently early recovery of alphabetaT-cell counts about two months after transplant reportedly depended on only several hundred rapidly expanded clones that came from non-depleted graft cells. Over subsequent months, a decline in hyperexpanded clone frequencies was noted, and after one year, T-cell counts and TCRbeta diversity were mostly ascribed to newly produced T cells. In some patients, the high TCRbeta diversity seen at day 60 was put down to recipient T cells and intrathymic progenitors that had survived conditioning.

Preparation of the library involved PCR. Sequenced using an Illumina HiSeq 2500. TCR libraries were prepared with molecular barcoding, using unique molecular identifiers to normalize TCRbeta repertoire quantification. The public reads were run again by TCRdb, first through fastp at Q25 and then through MiXCR, and only productive beta chains were kept. For every CDR3 protein sequence, its rows merge into one entry that carries the most common genes and DNA. Within this sample are approximately 70,000 distinct CDR3 sequences, with 4.9% of them counted one time only. Around 18% of the sample is held by the ten biggest clonotypes. From the cysteine up to the phenylalanine, the CDR3 has a length of 17 residues. Of the read, only the CDR3 DNA is kept; its 51 bases are in frame from base 1. V sheds 0 bases and J sheds 2 bases, leaving 14 bases between their ends. Sequences LGHNA (CDR1) and YSLEER (CDR2) are obtained from the germline V gene.

The specimen comprised PBMCs, mostly from graft donor cells, sampled 180 days after TCRalphabeta/CD19-depleted stem cell transplant. The sequence derives from a boy under two years old who had a stem cell transplant for acute myeloid leukemia, so the T cells may come from the graft donor. The V gene is TRBV4-3 and the J gene is TRBJ2-1; TRBD1 is a possible D gene, resting on 6 matching bases. The CDR3 loop reads CASSQDGGGAPYNEQFF. Here is the DNA: TGCGCCAGCAGCCAAGATGGTGGGGGCGCGCCCTACAATGAGCAGTTCTTC.